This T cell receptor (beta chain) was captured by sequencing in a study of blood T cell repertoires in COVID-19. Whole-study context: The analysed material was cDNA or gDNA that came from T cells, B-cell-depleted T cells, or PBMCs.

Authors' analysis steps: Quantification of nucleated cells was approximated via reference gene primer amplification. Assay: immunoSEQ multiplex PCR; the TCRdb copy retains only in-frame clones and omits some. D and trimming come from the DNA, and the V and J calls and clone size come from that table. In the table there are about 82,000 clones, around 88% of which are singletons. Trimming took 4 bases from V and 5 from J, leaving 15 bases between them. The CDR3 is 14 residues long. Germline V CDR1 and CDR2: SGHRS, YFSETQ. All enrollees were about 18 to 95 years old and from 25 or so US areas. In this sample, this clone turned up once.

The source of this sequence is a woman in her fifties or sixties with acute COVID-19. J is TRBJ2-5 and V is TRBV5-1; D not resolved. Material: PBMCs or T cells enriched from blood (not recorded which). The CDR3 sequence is CASSAGVAGETQYF. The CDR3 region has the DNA TGCGCCAGCAGCGCCGGAGTGGCCGGGGAGACCCAGTACTTC.